This T cell receptor beta chain is from a study of blood T cell repertoires in COVID-19. All enrollees were roughly 18 to 95 years old and from 20 to 25 US areas. Germline V gene lookup returns CDR1 SGDLS and CDR2 YYNGEE. Trimming took 4 bases from V and 2 from J, leaving 17 bases between them. The CDR3 is 16 amino acids. The data were produced by immunoSEQ multiplex PCR, yet TCRdb's version contains in-frame clones alone and is incomplete. The sample has more than 250,000 clones; about 83% are singletons. The source material was PBMCs or T cells enriched from blood (not recorded which). The clonotype comes from a woman aged 35 to 49 who had recovered from COVID-19. The chain is built from TRBV9 and TRBJ2-3; weak D call: TRBD1 (6 bases). The CDR3: CASSPIVTGITDTQYF. CDR3 in DNA: TGTGCCAGCAGCCCTATTGTGACAGGTATCACAGATACGCAGTATTTT.